This entry lists 14 T cell receptor beta chains sequenced from one sample in a study of blood T cell repertoires in COVID-19. Sequencing was performed with immunoSEQ multiplex PCR; in TCRdb, only in-frame clones are kept and a portion is missing. The data show 300,000 to 450,000 clones, with 88% seen just once and 1.2% held by the top ten. The specimen sequenced was PBMCs or T cells enriched from blood (not recorded which). Source of these receptors: a woman between 18 and 29 years old who had recovered from COVID-19.

This chain joins TRBV19 and TRBJ2-2; 14 bases are a match to TRBD2. Trimming at V came to 10 bases and at J to 1 base, leaving 8 bases not matched to a gene. In germline, CDR1 is LNHDA, CDR2 SQIVND (reference sequence). This CDR3 spans 17 amino acids. The CDR3: CATPRTSGGRNTGELFF. The CDR3 DNA reads TGTGCCACCCCGAGGACTAGCGGGGGGCGGAACACCGGGGAGCTGTTTTTT.

J is TRBJ1-5 and V is TRBV18; the match to TRBD1 covers 10 bases. With 3 bases clipped from V and 7 bases from J, the junction kept 9 bases outside the gene matches. CDR1 KGHSH and CDR2 LQKENI come from the germline V gene. The CDR3 runs 16 residues. The CDR3 sequence: CASSPADRGWEQPQHF. CDR3 DNA sequence: TGTGCCAGCTCACCCGCGGACAGGGGGTGGGAGCAGCCCCAGCATTTT.

The CDR3 here is CASSLNRQGEAFF. The CDR3 region has the DNA TGTGCCAGCAGCTTAAACCGACAGGGTGAAGCTTTCTTT. The genes are TRBV7-3 and TRBJ1-1; 7 bases map to TRBD1. This CDR3 spans 13 amino acids. Germline trimming cut 1 base from V and 7 bases from J; bases unmatched to any gene: 3. Germline V CDR1 and CDR2: SGHTA, FQGTGA.

This chain links TRBV3-1 (or the pseudogene TRBV3-2) with TRBJ2-7; weak D call: TRBD1 (6 bases). Germline loops: CDR1 LGHDT, CDR2 YNNKEL (reference sequence). This CDR3 region has 14 residues. Trimming took 5 bases from V and 0 from J, leaving 11 bases between them. The CDR3 loop reads CASSWDTASYEQYF. As DNA, the CDR3 is TGTGCCAGCAGCTGGGACACGGCCTCCTACGAGCAGTACTTC.

The sample holds one count of this clone. This rearrangement joins TRBV24-1 to TRBJ1-2; 10 bases line up with TRBD1. Germline assignment: CDR1 KGHDR and CDR2 SFDVKD. The J segment lost 3 bases and the V segment lost 10 bases, leaving 4 bases of the junction unmatched. CDR3 size: 13 residues. The CDR3 reads CATSGTGDYGYTF. In nucleotides, the CDR3 is TGTGCCACTTCTGGGACAGGGGACTATGGCTACACCTTC.

The chain uses TRBV7-9 and TRBJ2-7; 9 positions match TRBD1. Losses at the gene ends were 5 bases for V and 5 bases for J; bases not matched to a gene: 10. There are 15 residues in the CDR3. Germline V CDR1 and CDR2: SEHNR, FQNEAQ (reference sequence). This chain's CDR3 is CASSTRTGEKNEQYF. The CDR3 bases are TGTGCCAGCAGCACTAGGACAGGGGAGAAAAACGAGCAGTACTTC.

CDR3 bases: TGTGCCAGCAGTTCAGGGACAGAACCATATGGCTACACCTTC. This codes for CASSSGTEPYGYTF. V and J are TRBV28 and TRBJ1-2; 7 positions agree with TRBD1. The V and J ends lost 4 bases and 5 bases, in that order; junction bases with no gene match: 7. In germline, CDR1 is MDHEN, CDR2 SYDVKM. The CDR3 runs to 14 residues.

The V gene is TRBV12-3 or TRBV12-4, the J gene TRBJ1-1; weak D call: TRBD1 (5 bases). V shed 3 bases and J shed 7 bases, with 9 bases lying between them. The CDR3 spans 12 residues. The CDR3 loop reads CASSFGHGEAFF. CDR3 sequence (DNA): TGTGCCAGCAGTTTCGGACATGGTGAAGCTTTCTTT.

The chain joins TRBV4-2 to TRBJ2-1; possible D gene TRBD2, 6 bases. The V end was cut by 4 bases, the J end by 0 bases, with 13 bases between. This CDR3 is 16 amino acids long. Germline CDR1 LGHNA, CDR2 YNFKEQ. The CDR3, as DNA: TGTGCCAGCAGCCGAGAGGACGGGAGCTCCTACAATGAGCAGTTCTTC. Translation gives CASSREDGSSYNEQFF.

The CDR3 DNA reads as TGTGCCAGCAGTCGCAAGCGGGGGCACACAGATACGCAGTATTTT. Translation gives CASSRKRGHTDTQYF. This chain connects TRBV6-5 to TRBJ2-3; the match to TRBD2 covers 8 bases. Germline V gene lookup returns CDR1 MNHEY and CDR2 SVGAGI. The CDR3 is 15 amino acids. Trimming took 5 bases from V and 2 from J; bases not matched to a gene: 6.

This clone showed up just a few times. The chain links TRBV14 to TRBJ1-3; D not resolved. The CDR3 extends over 16 amino acids. The germline V and J ends were trimmed by 1 base and 0 bases, with 10 bases remaining between them. In germline, CDR1 is SGHDN, CDR2 FVKESK. This CDR3 is CASSQGGKGSGNTIYF. The CDR3 nucleotides are TGTGCCAGCAGCCAAGGCGGAAAAGGCTCTGGAAACACCATATATTTT.

This clone was found once. The rearrangement links TRBV11-2 to TRBJ1-1; D might be TRBD1 (5 bases). Deletions cut 1 base from V and 3 bases from J, with 9 bases between. There are 14 residues in the CDR3. Germline V lookup: CDR1 SGHAT, CDR2 FQNNGV. CDR3 protein: CASSLAGQDTEAFF. DNA for the CDR3: TGTGCCAGCAGCTTAGCAGGGCAGGACACTGAAGCTTTCTTT.

The chain carries TRBV27 and TRBJ1-4; no clear D. The CDR3 totals 15 residues. Germline V gives CDR1 MNHEY, CDR2 SMNVEV (reference sequence). Trimming took off 10 bases at V and 4 bases at J, with 19 bases between the two ends. DNA for the CDR3: TGTGCCACCTCGACAAGAACACTCTTTAATGAAAAACTGTTTTTT. This translates into CATSTRTLFNEKLFF.

V usage is TRBV18 and J usage is TRBJ2-7; D remains ambiguous. The CDR3 is 13 amino acids. Germline V CDR1 and CDR2: KGHSH, LQKENI. V was shortened by 4 bases and J by 4 bases, with 11 bases between the two germline ends. The CDR3 loop reads CASSHPPPYEQYF. The CDR3 nucleotides read TGTGCCAGCTCACATCCTCCCCCTTACGAGCAGTACTTC.